Included here is one T cell receptor beta chain sequence, with context. Its antigen is still unknown. The CDR3 has 11 residues. Trimming removed 7 bases from V and 1 base from J, with 4 bases in between. CDR1 SNHLY and CDR2 FYNNEI come from the germline V gene. Time point reported: week 5, during vaccination. Alongside topical imiquimod, each dose of vaccine comprised 300 ug of mutant IDH1 20-mer peptide. New WHO grade 3 or 4 astrocytomas that were IDH1-mutant and ATRX-lost occurred in the donors. The sample is drawn from a study of a mutant IDH1 vaccine in newly diagnosed glioma. Background on the study: In weeks 1, 3, 5, 7, 11, 15, 19 and 23, patients were immunized, eight times in all. The study started vaccination 4-6 weeks after radiotherapy alone, or with temozolomide cycles.

Sequencing used immunoSEQ multiplex PCR; TCRdb keeps in-frame clones, though not all of them. The sample records around 78,000 clones, about 91% being singletons. The sequencing here drew on PBMCs, taken from a glioma patient whose treatment included an IDH1 peptide vaccine. The TCR was taken from a woman between 45 and 60 years old with glioma. J is TRBJ1-2 and V is TRBV2; D uncertain. The CDR3 loop reads CASKINYGYTF. The DNA for the CDR3 is TGTGCCAGCAAGATTAACTATGGCTACACCTTC.